Detailed here is one T cell receptor beta chain. The CDR3 loop spans 16 amino acids. CDR1 is GTSNPN and CDR2 is SVGIG in the germline V gene (reference sequence). Trimming left V 0 bases short and J 6 bases short, with 19 bases between. This sample was included in a study of technical replicates of blood from a handful of donors. Using immunoSEQ multiplex PCR, the repertoire was profiled, and TCRdb retains in-frame clones only, with some absent. This table has 15,000 to 20,000 clones, around four fifths appearing once. This clonotype originated in a human donor in good health. The sequenced sample consisted of PBMCs. V is TRBV30 and J is TRBJ2-3; D is possibly TRBD2 (6 bases). The CDR3 DNA sequence: TGTGCCTGGAGTGTACTGGAGGGCCTGTATTGGGATACGCAGTATTTT. As protein: CAWSVLEGLYWDTQYF.